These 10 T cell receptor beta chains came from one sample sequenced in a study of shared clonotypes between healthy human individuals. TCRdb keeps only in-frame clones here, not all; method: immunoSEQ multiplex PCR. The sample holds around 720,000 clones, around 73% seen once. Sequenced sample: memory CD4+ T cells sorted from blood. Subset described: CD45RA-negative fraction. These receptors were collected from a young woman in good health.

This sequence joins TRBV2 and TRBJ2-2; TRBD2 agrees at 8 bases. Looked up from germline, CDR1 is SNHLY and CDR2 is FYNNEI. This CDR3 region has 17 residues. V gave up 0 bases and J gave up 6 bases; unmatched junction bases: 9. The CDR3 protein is CASSEAGGGRGSGELFF. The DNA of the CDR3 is TGTGCCAGCAGTGAAGCTGGCGGGGGGAGAGGGTCCGGGGAGCTGTTTTTT.

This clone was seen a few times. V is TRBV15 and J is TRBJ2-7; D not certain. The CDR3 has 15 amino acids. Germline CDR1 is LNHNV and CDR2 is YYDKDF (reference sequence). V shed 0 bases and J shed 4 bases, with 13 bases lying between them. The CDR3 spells CATSRDPQESYEQYF. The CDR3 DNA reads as TGTGCCACCAGCAGAGATCCCCAGGAGTCTTACGAGCAGTACTTC.

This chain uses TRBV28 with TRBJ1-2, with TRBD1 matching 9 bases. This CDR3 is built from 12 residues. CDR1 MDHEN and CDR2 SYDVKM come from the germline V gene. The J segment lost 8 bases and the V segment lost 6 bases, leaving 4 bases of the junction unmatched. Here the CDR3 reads CASSSTGGGYTF. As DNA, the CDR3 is TGTGCCAGCAGCTCTACAGGGGGCGGCTACACCTTC.

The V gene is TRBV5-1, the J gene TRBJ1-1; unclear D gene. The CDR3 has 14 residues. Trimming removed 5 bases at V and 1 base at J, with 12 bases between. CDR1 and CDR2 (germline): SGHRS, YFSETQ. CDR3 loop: CASRPNGPNTEAFF. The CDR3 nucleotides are TGCGCCAGCAGACCCAATGGGCCGAACACTGAAGCTTTCTTT.

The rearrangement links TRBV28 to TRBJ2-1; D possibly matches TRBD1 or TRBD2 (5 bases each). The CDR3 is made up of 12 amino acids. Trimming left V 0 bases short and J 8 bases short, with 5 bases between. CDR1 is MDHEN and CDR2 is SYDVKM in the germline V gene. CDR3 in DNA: TGTGCCAGCAGTTTATGGGGGGATGAGCAGTTCTTC. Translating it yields CASSLWGDEQFF.

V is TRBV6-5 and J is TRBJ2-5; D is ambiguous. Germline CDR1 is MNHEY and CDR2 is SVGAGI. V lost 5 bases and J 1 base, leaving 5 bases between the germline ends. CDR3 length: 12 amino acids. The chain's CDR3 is CASSRLQETQYF. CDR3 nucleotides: TGTGCCAGCAGTCGTCTCCAAGAGACCCAGTACTTC.

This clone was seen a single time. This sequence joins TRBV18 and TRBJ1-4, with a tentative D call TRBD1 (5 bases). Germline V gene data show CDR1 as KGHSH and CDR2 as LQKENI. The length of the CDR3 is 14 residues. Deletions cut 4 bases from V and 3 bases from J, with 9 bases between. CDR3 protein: CASSRQSSNEKLFF. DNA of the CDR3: TGTGCCAGCTCACGACAGTCCTCTAATGAAAAACTGTTTTTT.

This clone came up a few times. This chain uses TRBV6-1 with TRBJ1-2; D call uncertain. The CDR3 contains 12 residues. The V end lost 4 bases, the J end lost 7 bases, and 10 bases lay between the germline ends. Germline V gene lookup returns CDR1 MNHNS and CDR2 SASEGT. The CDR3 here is CASSAWGGGYTF. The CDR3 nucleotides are TGTGCCAGCAGTGCCTGGGGTGGTGGCTACACCTTC.

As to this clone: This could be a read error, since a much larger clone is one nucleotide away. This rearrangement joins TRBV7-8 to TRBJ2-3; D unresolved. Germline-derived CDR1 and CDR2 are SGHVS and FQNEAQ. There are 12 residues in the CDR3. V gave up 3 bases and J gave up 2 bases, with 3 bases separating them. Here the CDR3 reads CASSFFTDTQYF. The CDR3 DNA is TGTGCCAGCAGCTTTTTCACAGATACGCAGTATTTT.

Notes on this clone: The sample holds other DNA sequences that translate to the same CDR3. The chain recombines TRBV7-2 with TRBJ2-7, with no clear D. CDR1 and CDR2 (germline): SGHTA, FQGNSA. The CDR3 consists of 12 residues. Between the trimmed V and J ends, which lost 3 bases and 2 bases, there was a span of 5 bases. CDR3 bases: TGTGCCAGCAGCTTGACAACCTACGAGCAGTACTTC. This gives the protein CASSLTTYEQYF.